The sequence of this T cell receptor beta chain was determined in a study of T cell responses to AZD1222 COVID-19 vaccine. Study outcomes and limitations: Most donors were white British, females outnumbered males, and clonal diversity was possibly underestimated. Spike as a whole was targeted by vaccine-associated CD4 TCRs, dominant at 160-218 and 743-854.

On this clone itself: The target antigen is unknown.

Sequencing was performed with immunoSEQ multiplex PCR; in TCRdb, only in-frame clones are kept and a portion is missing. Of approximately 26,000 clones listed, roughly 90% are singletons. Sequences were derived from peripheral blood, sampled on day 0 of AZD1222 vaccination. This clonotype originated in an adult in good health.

The CDR3 sequence is CASSETGVGTEAFF. In DNA form, the CDR3 reads TGTGCCAGCAGCGAGACAGGGGTCGGCACTGAAGCTTTCTTT. The chain combines TRBV11-2 with TRBJ1-1; 8 bases match TRBD1. With 5 bases clipped from V and 4 bases from J, the junction kept 6 bases outside the gene matches. The CDR3 sequence is 14 residues long. Germline V gene sequence: CDR1 SGHAT, CDR2 FQNNGV.